What follows describes a single T cell receptor (beta chain). Its matching antigen is unknown. The data were obtained in a study of cytomegalovirus exposure and HLA in healthy donors. Study at large: The 95 to 150 validation repertoires used the same platform as the 550 to 750 first-cohort repertoires, a later analysis reported. General observations from the study: First-cohort TCR clusters tended to co-occur in the 130 or so validation repertoires, a later analysis found. 150 to 200 TCR beta chains were listed as cytomegalovirus-associated.

The data were produced by immunoSEQ multiplex PCR, yet TCRdb's version contains in-frame clones alone and is incomplete. The sample has under 200,000 clones; less than 90% are singletons. The receptor was isolated from a woman aged 30 to 39 in good health and CMV-seronegative. The sequenced sample consisted of PBMCs.

CDR3 region: CATSRDAAPGGNEQFF. CDR3 in DNA: TGTGCCACCAGCAGAGATGCGGCTCCGGGGGGAAATGAGCAGTTCTTC. The chain has TRBV15 and TRBJ2-1; TRBD2 agrees at 7 bases. The germline CDR1 and CDR2 sequences are LNHNV and YYDKDF (reference sequence). Trimming at V came to 0 bases and at J to 7 bases, leaving 9 bases not matched to a gene. The CDR3 extends over 16 amino acids. Based on the CDR3 plus reference TRBV15 and TRBJ2-1, the full variable domain is DAMVIQNPRYQVTQFGKPVTLSCSQTLNHNVMYWYQQKSSQAPKLLFHYYDKDFNNEADTPDNFQSRRPNTSFCFLDIRSPGLGDTAMYLCATSRDAAPGGNEQFFGPGTRLTVL.